Included here is one T cell receptor (beta chain) sequence, with context. Antigen specificity is unknown. The sample originates from a study of persistence of HIV-infected CD4 T cells. Study-level background: A median of 8 years of suppressive ART preceded sampling. Multiple blood draws of up to about 180 mL, except a couple of donors with single leukapheresis.

Anti-CD3/anti-CD28 beads served as a nonspecific positive control stimulus. Sorting selected CD4+ T cells upregulating both CD40 ligand and CD69. Germline CDR1 SGHRS, CDR2 YFSETQ. The CDR3 sequence is 15 residues long. V lost 2 bases, J lost 2 bases, and 3 bases stayed unmatched. This was the immunoSEQ version 4 assay in survey mode. The method was immunoSEQ multiplex PCR; TCRdb's version includes in-frame clones alone and lacks a portion of them. The sample carries about 51,000 clones, over 80% recorded once. Whole-study results and caveats: Antigen-responding cells were enriched for degenerate expanded CDR3beta sequences.

Sequencing used CD4+ T cells sorted from PBMCs after roughly 20-hour stimulation, obtained from a patient who received antiretroviral therapy. The chain has TRBV5-1 and TRBJ1-3; 8 nucleotides align to TRBD1. The clonotype was recovered from an adult woman with HIV who was CMV-seropositive. This CDR3 reads CASSFGQGAGNTIYF. The DNA of the CDR3 is TGCGCCAGCAGCTTTGGACAGGGAGCTGGAAACACCATATATTTT.